The 27 T cell receptor beta chains listed next were all sequenced from one sample in a study of T cell changes during pregnancy in multiple sclerosis. TCRdb's copy holds only in-frame clones and misses some; the assay was immunoSEQ multiplex PCR. The repertoire includes approximately 31,000 clones, 90% of them detected once, and about 0.4% sits in the top ten. Here the sequenced sample was CD4+ T cells from peripheral blood mononuclear cells, taken in the second trimester of pregnancy. The receptors were sampled from a female donor in good health, enrolled as a control in a pregnancy study.

The CDR3 region is CASGPGTGAYGYTF. The DNA of the CDR3 is TGTGCCAGCGGCCCCGGGACAGGGGCCTATGGCTACACCTTC. The chain couples TRBV6-1 to TRBJ1-2, with 10 bases identical to TRBD1. From germline, CDR1 is MNHNS and CDR2 SASEGT. Trimming at V came to 8 bases and at J to 4 bases, leaving 7 bases not matched to a gene. This CDR3 is 14 amino acids long.

The rearrangement links TRBV5-6 to TRBJ1-2; 8 bases are a match to TRBD1. Germline lookup yields CDR1 SGHDT and CDR2 YYEEEE. The CDR3 runs 15 residues. The V segment lost 0 bases and the J segment 4 bases; nucleotides outside the gene matches: 5. Here the CDR3 reads CASSLEQDRAYGYTF. For the CDR3, the DNA is TGTGCCAGCAGCTTGGAACAGGACAGGGCCTATGGCTACACCTTC. The variable domain in full, completed from reference TRBV5-6 and TRBJ1-2, reads DAGVTQSPTHLIKTRGQQVTLRCSPKSGHDTVSWYQQALGQGPQFIFQYYEEEERQRGNFPDRFSGHQFPNYSSELNVNALLLGDSALYLCASSLEQDRAYGYTFGSGTRLTVV.

The CDR3 loop is CAISGPGTGIGEQYF. DNA of the CDR3: TGTGCCATCAGTGGGCCCGGGACAGGCATAGGTGAGCAGTACTTC. The genes are TRBV10-3 and TRBJ2-7, with 8 positions matching TRBD1. This CDR3 is 15 amino acids long. Germline assignment: CDR1 ENHRY and CDR2 SYGVKD. V was pared by 4 bases and J by 7 bases, with 12 bases of the junction left unmatched.

This clone was counted only a few times. This sequence joins TRBV11-2 and TRBJ1-1; D is unresolved. Per germline, CDR1 SGHAT and CDR2 FQNNGV. Trimming shortened V by 7 bases and J by 5 bases, and 17 bases separated the two germline ends. The CDR3 length is 14 residues. The CDR3 DNA is TGTGCCAGCAAGGGAGCGATCCGGTGGACTGAAGCTTTCTTT. This codes for CASKGAIRWTEAFF. Full variable domain (remainder filled in from reference TRBV11-2 and TRBJ1-1): EAGVAQSPRYKIIEKRQSVAFWCNPISGHATLYWYQQILGQGPKLLIQFQNNGVVDDSQLPKDRFSAERLKGVDSTLKIQPAKLEDSAVYLCASKGAIRWTEAFFGQGTRLTVV.

V is TRBV6-5 and J is TRBJ1-2; D is perhaps TRBD1 (5 bases). Germline loops: CDR1 MNHEY, CDR2 SVGAGI. Trimming stripped 6 bases from V and 0 bases from J, with 11 bases between. The CDR3 totals 14 residues. The CDR3 nucleotides read TGTGCCAGCAGGGTGACAGCCTCTAACTATGGCTACACCTTC. Its translation is CASRVTASNYGYTF.

The V call is TRBV11-3, the J call TRBJ2-7; 9 nucleotides line up with TRBD2. There are 18 residues in the CDR3. The V gene end was trimmed by 7 bases and the J gene end by 2 bases; junction bases not matched to a gene: 18. The V gene's germline CDR1 is SGHNT and CDR2 YENEEA. CDR3 loop: CASTQTLRGAGGTYEQYF. CDR3 sequence (DNA): TGTGCCAGCACCCAAACCCTCCGGGGGGCGGGGGGGACCTACGAGCAGTACTTC. The full variable domain, completed using reference TRBV11-3 and TRBJ2-7, is EAGVVQSPRYKIIEKKQPVAFWCNPISGHNTLYWYLQNLGQGPELLIRYENEEAVDDSQLPKDRFSAERLKGVDSTLKIQPAELGDSAVYLCASTQTLRGAGGTYEQYFGPGTRLTVT.

The chain is built from TRBV27 and TRBJ1-6; the D gene is possibly TRBD1 (5 bases). The germline V and J ends were trimmed by 0 bases and 7 bases, with 7 bases remaining between them. The CDR3 contains 14 residues. Germline CDR1 and CDR2: MNHEY and SMNVEV (reference sequence). The CDR3 region has the DNA TGTGCCAGCAGTTTATCAAGACAGAATTCACCCCTCCACTTT. It yields the protein CASSLSRQNSPLHF.

The chain employs TRBV29-1 and TRBJ2-3; TRBD2 might be the D (6 bases). V was trimmed by 4 bases and J by 4 bases, leaving 12 bases between them. The CDR3 totals 13 residues. The germline CDR1 and CDR2 sequences are SQVTM and ANQGSEA. The CDR3 loop reads CSVAPTGADTQYF. The CDR3 coding sequence is TGCAGCGTTGCCCCGACGGGAGCAGATACGCAGTATTTT.

The chain uses TRBV30 and TRBJ1-1, with TRBD1 as a possible D gene (6 bases). V was cut by 0 bases and J by 6 bases, with 11 bases left in between. Germline-derived CDR1 and CDR2 are GTSNPN and SVGIG (reference sequence). This CDR3 spans 13 amino acids. The DNA of the CDR3 is TGTGCCTGGAGTGTATGGGGGGGCTCTGAAGCTTTCTTT. It translates to CAWSVWGGSEAFF.

The chain uses TRBV9 and TRBJ2-7, with 11 bases identical to TRBD1. The CDR3 has 19 residues. The germline CDR1 and CDR2 sequences are SGDLS and YYNGEE. The J segment lost 6 bases and the V segment lost 0 bases, leaving 17 bases of the junction unmatched. This CDR3 is CASSVGVSGQGGFVGEQYF. DNA of the CDR3: TGTGCCAGCAGCGTAGGGGTGTCGGGACAGGGGGGTTTTGTCGGCGAGCAGTACTTC.

CDR3 nucleotides: TGTGCCTGGAGTGTAAGGCAAGGGGGTGCCGATACGCAGTATTTT. Translating it yields CAWSVRQGGADTQYF. The J gene is TRBJ2-3, the V gene TRBV30, with TRBD1 as a possible D gene (6 bases). This CDR3 is built from 15 residues. The V gene's germline CDR1 is GTSNPN and CDR2 SVGIG (reference sequence). Trimming left V 0 bases short and J 6 bases short, with 16 bases between.

This clone showed up just once. The rearrangement links TRBV2 to TRBJ1-2; 7 bases agree with TRBD1. Germline V gene data show CDR1 as SNHLY and CDR2 as FYNNEI. V shed 3 bases and J 1 base; nucleotides not matched to a gene: 2. The CDR3 runs to 14 residues. The CDR3 DNA sequence: TGTGCCAGCAGTGATCAGGGGGTTAACTATGGCTACACCTTC. It is translated as CASSDQGVNYGYTF.

This chain joins TRBV5-1 and TRBJ2-5, with D maybe TRBD1 (5 bases). V lost 3 bases to trimming and J lost 3 bases, with 6 bases between them. The germline V gene encodes CDR1 SGHRS and CDR2 YFSETQ. This CDR3 contains 12 residues. DNA of the CDR3: TGCGCCAGCAGCTGGGGCGAAGAGACCCAGTACTTC. This codes for CASSWGEETQYF.

The chain combines TRBV10-3 with TRBJ2-2; TRBD1 agrees at 7 bases. The CDR3 contains 14 residues. CDR1 and CDR2 (germline): ENHRY, SYGVKD. V dropped 10 bases and J dropped 1; count of bases not matched to a gene: 6. DNA for the CDR3: TGTGCCACCTTGAGGACAGGGAACACCGGGGAGCTGTTTTTT. It codes for CATLRTGNTGELFF.

The genes are TRBV4-3 and TRBJ2-3, with TRBD2 matching over 7 bases. The CDR3 extends over 16 amino acids. The germline CDR1 and CDR2 sequences are LGHNA and YSLEER. The V and J ends lost 0 bases and 3 bases, in that order; junction bases with no gene match: 6. CDR3 coding DNA: TGCGCCAGCAGCCAAGATCACCTAGCGGATACAGATACGCAGTATTTT. This sequence encodes CASSQDHLADTDTQYF.

This clone showed up just a few times. The chain is built from TRBV14 and TRBJ1-1, with TRBD1 identical over 10 bases. The germline V gene has CDR1 SGHDN and CDR2 FVKESK. The CDR3 spans 15 residues. V gave up 2 bases and J gave up 11 bases; unmatched junction bases: 11. CDR3 in amino acids: CASSQIDGTGARAFF. Written as DNA, the CDR3 is TGTGCCAGCAGCCAAATTGACGGGACAGGGGCGCGCGCTTTCTTT.

J is TRBJ2-7 and V is TRBV7-2; D unresolved. The CDR3 totals 13 residues. Germline V CDR1 and CDR2: SGHTA, FQGNSA. V lost 0 bases to trimming and J lost 4 bases, with 7 bases between them. CDR3 loop: CASSLAYVYEQYF. The DNA of the CDR3 is TGTGCCAGCAGCTTAGCCTACGTGTACGAGCAGTACTTC.

The rearrangement links TRBV6-4 to TRBJ2-1; 9 bases are shared with TRBD1. V lost 6 bases to trimming and J lost 5 bases; unmatched junction nucleotides: 8. Per the germline V gene, CDR1 is MRHNA and CDR2 is SNTAGT. The CDR3 runs 15 residues. The CDR3 DNA sequence: TGTGCCAGCAGAGAAAGACAGGGGGTAAACAATGAGCAGTTCTTC. This gives the protein CASRERQGVNNEQFF.

V is TRBV4-2 and J is TRBJ2-3, with 11 bases fitting TRBD2. The CDR3 contains 15 residues. CDR1 is LGHNA and CDR2 is YNFKEQ in the germline V gene. V shed 4 bases, J shed 3 bases, and the junction held 3 bases outside the gene matches. The CDR3 DNA reads as TGTGCCAGCAGCCTCGGACTAGCGGGTACAGATACGCAGTATTTT. Translation: CASSLGLAGTDTQYF.

V and J are TRBV5-1 and TRBJ2-1; D perhaps matches TRBD2 (10 bases). Germline V gene data show CDR1 as SGHRS and CDR2 as YFSETQ. Trimming removed 4 bases from V and 0 bases from J, with 29 bases in between. The CDR3 runs 21 residues. As DNA, the CDR3 is TGCGCCAGCAGCCACCTCCCACAGGGGGCGGCTAGCGGGAGCTCCTACAATGAGCAGTTCTTC. Its translation: CASSHLPQGAASGSSYNEQFF.

The CDR3 here is CASTWTGDYGYTF. Written as DNA, the CDR3 is TGCGCCAGCACCTGGACAGGGGACTATGGCTACACCTTC. The rearrangement joins TRBV23-1 to TRBJ1-2; 9 bases fit TRBD1. TRBV23-1 is known as an ORF, though its function is uncertain. J gave up 3 bases and V 7 bases, and 3 bases lay outside the gene matches. The CDR3 is 13 residues long.

This chain uses TRBV27 with TRBJ2-1; 7 bases align to TRBD1. Trimming cost V 5 bases and J 8 bases; bases outside gene matches: 12. CDR1 is MNHEY and CDR2 is SMNVEV in the germline V gene (reference sequence). CDR3 length: 15 amino acids. DNA of the CDR3: TGTGCCAGCAGTGCCCGGGACAGAATTTTGGATGAGCAGTTCTTC. Translation: CASSARDRILDEQFF.

This sequence joins TRBV7-8 and TRBJ2-2; D is possibly TRBD2 (6 bases). In germline, CDR1 is SGHVS, CDR2 FQNEAQ. This CDR3 region has 16 residues. Trimming cost V 0 bases and J 4 bases, with 12 bases left between them. DNA for the CDR3: TGTGCCAGCAGCTTAGCGCTCGGAGGGTTCACCGGGGAGCTGTTTTTT. Its protein product is CASSLALGGFTGELFF.

The chain combines TRBV6-1 with TRBJ2-3; D might be TRBD2 (5 bases). The CDR3 is made up of 14 amino acids. The ends were cut back, 6 bases at V and 2 bases at J, with 12 bases in the middle. Germline V gene sequence: CDR1 MNHNS, CDR2 SASEGT. CDR3 coding DNA: TGTGCCAGCAGAAGAGCGGTTAACACAGATACGCAGTATTTT. It is translated as CASRRAVNTDTQYF.

The chain employs TRBV27 and TRBJ2-3; D possibly corresponds to TRBD2 (5 bases). Per germline, CDR1 MNHEY and CDR2 SMNVEV (reference sequence). The CDR3 loop spans 15 amino acids. V was pared by 2 bases and J by 9 bases, with 18 bases between. Here the CDR3 reads CASSLSRGPGWTQYF. CDR3 bases: TGTGCCAGCAGTTTAAGCCGGGGTCCAGGTTGGACGCAGTATTTT.

The rearrangement joins TRBV30 to TRBJ2-3; possibly TRBD2 for D (7 bases). V lost 5 bases and J lost 0, with 18 bases in between. CDR1 is GTSNPN and CDR2 is SVGIG in the germline V gene (reference sequence). The CDR3 totals 16 residues. Here the CDR3 DNA reads TGTGCCTGGGGGGAGGGGGGTGGCCTAAGCACAGATACGCAGTATTTT. Its translation is CAWGEGGGLSTDTQYF.

The chain recombines TRBV5-4 with TRBJ2-7, with 10 bases fitting TRBD2. The ends lost 0 bases at V and 3 bases at J; junction bases unmatched: 9. The CDR3 length is 17 residues. Germline V lookup: CDR1 SGHNT, CDR2 YYREEE (reference sequence). The CDR3 reads CASSLETLAGVGYEQYF. DNA of the CDR3: TGTGCCAGCAGCTTGGAGACTCTAGCGGGAGTAGGCTACGAGCAGTACTTC. Filled out from reference TRBV5-4 and TRBJ2-7, the complete variable domain reads ETGVTQSPTHLIKTRGQQVTLRCSSQSGHNTVSWYQQALGQGPQFIFQYYREEENGRGNFPPRFSGLQFPNYSSELNVNALELDDSALYLCASSLETLAGVGYEQYFGPGTRLTVT.